This T cell receptor (beta chain) originates from a study of CD8 T cells in Susac syndrome. A quantity of roughly 0.5 to 1 ug RNA underwent reverse transcription using random hexamers. TCR beta CDR3 was amplified by immunoSEQ covering 54 Vbeta and 13 Jbeta. TCRdb reprocessed the immunoSEQ multiplex PCR reads with MiXCR, giving one entry per CDR3 protein. There are over 80,000 distinct CDR3 sequences in the sample; roughly 91% occur only once, and about 0.32% lies in the top ten. The CDR3 loop spans 14 amino acids. V dropped 4 bases and J dropped 6 bases, with 16 bases sitting between them. The chain recombines TRBV12-3 or TRBV12-4 with TRBJ2-7; D tentatively fits TRBD1 or TRBD2 (5 bases each). The sample comprised CD8+ T cells from PBMCs. The clonotype was recovered from a human donor in good health. The CDR3 sequence is CASSSFQGEREQYF. In DNA form, the CDR3 reads TGTGCCAGCAGTTCGTTCCAGGGAGAACGCGAGCAGTACTTC.